The source of this T cell receptor (beta chain) is a study of identical twins. Unmatched junction bases numbered 5, after V lost 5 bases and J lost 4 bases. CDR3 length: 14 residues. TCRdb passed the 5' RACE reads through MiXCR, listing each CDR3 protein once. Of 640,000 or so distinct CDR3 sequences in the sample, approximately 6.1% are singletons; the top ten hold around 1.7%. The receptor comes from a man between 18 and 35 years old in good health. The genes are TRBV12-3 or TRBV12-4 and TRBJ2-5; 9 positions match TRBD1. Sequences were obtained from naive T cells sorted from blood. CDR3 sequence reads: CASSVQGARETQYF. In nucleotides, the CDR3 is TGTGCCAGCAGTGTACAGGGGGCGCGAGAGACCCAGTACTTC.